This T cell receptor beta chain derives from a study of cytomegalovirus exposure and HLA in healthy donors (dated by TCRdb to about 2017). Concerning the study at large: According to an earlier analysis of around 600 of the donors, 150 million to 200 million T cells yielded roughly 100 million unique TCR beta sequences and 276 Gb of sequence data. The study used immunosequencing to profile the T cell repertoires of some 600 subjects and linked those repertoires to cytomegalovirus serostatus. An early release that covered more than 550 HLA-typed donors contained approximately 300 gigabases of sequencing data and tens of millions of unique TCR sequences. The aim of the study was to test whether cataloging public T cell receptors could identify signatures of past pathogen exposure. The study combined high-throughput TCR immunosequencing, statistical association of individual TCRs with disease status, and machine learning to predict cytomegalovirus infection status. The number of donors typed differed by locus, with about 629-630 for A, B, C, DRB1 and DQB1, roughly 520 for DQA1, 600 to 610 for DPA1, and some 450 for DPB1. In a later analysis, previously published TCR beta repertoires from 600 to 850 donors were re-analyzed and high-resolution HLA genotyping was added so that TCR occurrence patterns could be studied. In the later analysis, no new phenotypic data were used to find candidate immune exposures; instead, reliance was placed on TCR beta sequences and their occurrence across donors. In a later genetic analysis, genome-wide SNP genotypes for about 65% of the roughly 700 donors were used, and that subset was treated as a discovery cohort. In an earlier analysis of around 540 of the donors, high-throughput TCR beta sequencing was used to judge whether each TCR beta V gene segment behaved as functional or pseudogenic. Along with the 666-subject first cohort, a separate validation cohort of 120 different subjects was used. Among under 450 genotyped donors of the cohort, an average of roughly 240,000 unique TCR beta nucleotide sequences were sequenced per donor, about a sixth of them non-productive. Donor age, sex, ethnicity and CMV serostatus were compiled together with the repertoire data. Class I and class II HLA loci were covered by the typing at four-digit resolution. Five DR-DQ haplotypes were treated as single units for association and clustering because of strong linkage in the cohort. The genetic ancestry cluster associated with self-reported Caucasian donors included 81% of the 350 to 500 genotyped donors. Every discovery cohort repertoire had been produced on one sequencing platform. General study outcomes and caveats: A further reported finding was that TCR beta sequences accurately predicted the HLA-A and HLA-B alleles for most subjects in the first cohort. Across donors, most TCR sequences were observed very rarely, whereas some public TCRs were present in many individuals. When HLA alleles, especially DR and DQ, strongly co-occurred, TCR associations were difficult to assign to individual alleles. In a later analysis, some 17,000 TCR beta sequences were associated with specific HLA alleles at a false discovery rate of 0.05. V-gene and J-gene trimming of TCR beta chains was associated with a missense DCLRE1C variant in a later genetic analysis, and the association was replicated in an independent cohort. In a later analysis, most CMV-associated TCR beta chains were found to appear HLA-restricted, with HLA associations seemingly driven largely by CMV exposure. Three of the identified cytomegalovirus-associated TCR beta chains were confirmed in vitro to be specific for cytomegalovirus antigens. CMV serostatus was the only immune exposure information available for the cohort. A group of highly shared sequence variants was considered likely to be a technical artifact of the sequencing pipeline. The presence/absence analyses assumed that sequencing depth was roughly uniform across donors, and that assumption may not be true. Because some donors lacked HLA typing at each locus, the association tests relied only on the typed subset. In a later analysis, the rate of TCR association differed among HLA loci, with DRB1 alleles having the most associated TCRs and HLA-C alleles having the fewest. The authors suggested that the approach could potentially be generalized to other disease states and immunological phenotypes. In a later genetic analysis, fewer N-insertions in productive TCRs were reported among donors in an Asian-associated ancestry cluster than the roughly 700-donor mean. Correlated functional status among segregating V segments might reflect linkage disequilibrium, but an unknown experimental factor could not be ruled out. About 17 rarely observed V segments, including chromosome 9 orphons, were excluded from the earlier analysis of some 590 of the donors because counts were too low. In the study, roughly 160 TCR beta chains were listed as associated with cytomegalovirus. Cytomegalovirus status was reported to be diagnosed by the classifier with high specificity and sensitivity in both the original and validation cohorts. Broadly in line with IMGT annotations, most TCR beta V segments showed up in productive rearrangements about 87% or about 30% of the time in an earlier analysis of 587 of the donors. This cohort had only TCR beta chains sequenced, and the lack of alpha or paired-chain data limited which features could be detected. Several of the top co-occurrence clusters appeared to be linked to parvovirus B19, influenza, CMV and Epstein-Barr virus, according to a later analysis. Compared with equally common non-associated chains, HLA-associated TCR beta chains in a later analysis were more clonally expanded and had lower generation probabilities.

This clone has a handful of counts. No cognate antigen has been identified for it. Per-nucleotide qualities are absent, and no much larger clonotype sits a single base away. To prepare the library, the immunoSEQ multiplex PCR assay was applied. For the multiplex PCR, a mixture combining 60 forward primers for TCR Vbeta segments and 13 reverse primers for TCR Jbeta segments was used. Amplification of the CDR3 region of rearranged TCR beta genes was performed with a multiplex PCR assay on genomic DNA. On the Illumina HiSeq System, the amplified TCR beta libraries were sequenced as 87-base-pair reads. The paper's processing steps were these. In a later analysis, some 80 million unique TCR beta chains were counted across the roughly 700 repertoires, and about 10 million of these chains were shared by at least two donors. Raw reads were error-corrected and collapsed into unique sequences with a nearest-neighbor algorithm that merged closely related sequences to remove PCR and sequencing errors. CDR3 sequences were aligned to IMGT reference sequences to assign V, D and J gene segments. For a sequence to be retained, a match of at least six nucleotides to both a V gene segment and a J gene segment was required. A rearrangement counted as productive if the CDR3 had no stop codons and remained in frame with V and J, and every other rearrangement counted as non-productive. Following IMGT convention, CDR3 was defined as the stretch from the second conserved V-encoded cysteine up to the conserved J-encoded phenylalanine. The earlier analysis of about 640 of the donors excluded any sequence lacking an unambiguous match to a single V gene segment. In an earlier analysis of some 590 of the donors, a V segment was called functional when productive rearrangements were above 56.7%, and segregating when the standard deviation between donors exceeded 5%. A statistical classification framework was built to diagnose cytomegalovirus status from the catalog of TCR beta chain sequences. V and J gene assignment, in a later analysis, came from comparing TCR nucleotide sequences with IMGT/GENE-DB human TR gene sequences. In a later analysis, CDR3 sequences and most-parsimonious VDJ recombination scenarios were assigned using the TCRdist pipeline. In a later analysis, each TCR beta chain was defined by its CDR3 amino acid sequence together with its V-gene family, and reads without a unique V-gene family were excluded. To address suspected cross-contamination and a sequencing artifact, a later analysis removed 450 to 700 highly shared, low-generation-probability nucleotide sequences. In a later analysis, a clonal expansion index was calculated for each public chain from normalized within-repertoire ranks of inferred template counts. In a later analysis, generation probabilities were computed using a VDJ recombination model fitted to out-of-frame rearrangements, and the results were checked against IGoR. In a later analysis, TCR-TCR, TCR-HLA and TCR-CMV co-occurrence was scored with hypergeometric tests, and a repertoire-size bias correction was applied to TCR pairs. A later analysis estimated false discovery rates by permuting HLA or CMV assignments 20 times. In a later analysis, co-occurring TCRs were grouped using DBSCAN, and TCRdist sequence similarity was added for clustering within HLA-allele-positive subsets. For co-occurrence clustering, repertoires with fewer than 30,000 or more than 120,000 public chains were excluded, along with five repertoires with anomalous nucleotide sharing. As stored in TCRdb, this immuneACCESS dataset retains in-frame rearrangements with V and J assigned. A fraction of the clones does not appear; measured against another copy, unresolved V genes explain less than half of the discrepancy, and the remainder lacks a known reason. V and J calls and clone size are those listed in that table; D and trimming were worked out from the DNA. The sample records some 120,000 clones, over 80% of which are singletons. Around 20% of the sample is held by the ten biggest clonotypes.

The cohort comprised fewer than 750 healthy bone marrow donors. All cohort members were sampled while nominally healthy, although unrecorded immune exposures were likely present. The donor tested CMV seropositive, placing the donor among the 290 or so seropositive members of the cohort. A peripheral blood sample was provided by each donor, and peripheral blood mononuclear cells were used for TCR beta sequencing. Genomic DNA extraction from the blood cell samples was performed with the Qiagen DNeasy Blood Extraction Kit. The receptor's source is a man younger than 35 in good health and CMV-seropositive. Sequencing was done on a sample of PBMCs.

The nucleotide sequence reads TGTGCCATCAGTGAGAGACAGGACCGGGACAATGAGCAGTTCTTC. Translation gives CAISERQDRDNEQFF. The chain links TRBV10-3 with TRBJ2-1, and perhaps TRBD1 as D gene, on 6 matching bases. CDR1 and CDR2 are drawn from the germline V gene: ENHRY, SYGVKD. Between the V and J ends, shortened by 2 bases and 5 bases respectively, the junction contains 13 bases. The CDR3, cysteine through phenylalanine, is 15 amino acids long. CDR3 DNA is the only sequence kept; it has 45 bases, read in frame from the first base.